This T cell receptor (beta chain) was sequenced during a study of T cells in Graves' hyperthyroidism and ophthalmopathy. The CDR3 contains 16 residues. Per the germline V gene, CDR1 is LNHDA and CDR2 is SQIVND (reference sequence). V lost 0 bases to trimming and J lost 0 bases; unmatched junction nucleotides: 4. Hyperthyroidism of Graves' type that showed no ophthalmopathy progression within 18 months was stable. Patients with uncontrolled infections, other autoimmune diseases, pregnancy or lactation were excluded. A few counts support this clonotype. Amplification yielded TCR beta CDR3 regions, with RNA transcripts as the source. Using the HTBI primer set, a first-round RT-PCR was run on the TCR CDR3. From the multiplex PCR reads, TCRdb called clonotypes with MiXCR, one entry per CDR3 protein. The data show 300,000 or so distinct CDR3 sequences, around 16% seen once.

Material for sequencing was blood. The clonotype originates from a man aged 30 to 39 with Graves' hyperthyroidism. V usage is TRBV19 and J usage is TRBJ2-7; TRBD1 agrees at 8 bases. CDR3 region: CASSIEETGASYEQYF. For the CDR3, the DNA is TGTGCCAGTAGTATAGAAGAGACAGGGGCCTCCTACGAGCAGTACTTC.